This passage covers 26 T cell receptor beta chains from one sample sequenced in a study of PD-1 blockade in classical Hodgkin lymphoma. Sequencing was performed with immunoSEQ multiplex PCR; in TCRdb, only in-frame clones are kept and a portion is missing. The sample has 15,000 to 20,000 clones; around 84% are singletons. Time point given: cycle 4 day 1 (C4D1), after five to seven weeks of nivolumab. Each and every patient relapsed after autologous stem cell transplantation, and patients got differing brentuximab vedotin exposure. Material: peripheral blood mononuclear cells (PBMCs), obtained before the fourth cycle of nivolumab. These receptors all stem from a human donor with classical Hodgkin lymphoma.

This clone was recorded once. The rearrangement uses TRBV12-5 and TRBJ2-2; no clear D gene. This CDR3 contains 13 residues. CDR1 and CDR2 (germline): LGHNT, FRNRAP. Between the trimmed V and J ends, which lost 5 bases and 3 bases, there was a span of 7 bases. The DNA for the CDR3 is TGTGCTAGTGGTGCCCCTTACACCGGGGAGCTGTTTTTT. Translated: CASGAPYTGELFF.

The gene calls are TRBV12-5 and TRBJ1-2, with 7 bases that match TRBD1. CDR1 and CDR2 (germline): LGHNT, FRNRAP. This CDR3 is 12 amino acids long. With 9 bases clipped from V and 3 bases from J, the junction kept 4 bases outside the gene matches. This CDR3 reads CARGGMDYGYTF. In DNA, the CDR3 is TGTGCTAGAGGGGGCATGGACTATGGCTACACCTTC.

The chain couples TRBV7-6 to TRBJ2-5, with D perhaps matching TRBD1 or TRBD2 (5 bases each). Trimming removed 6 bases from V and 2 bases from J, with 16 bases in between. The germline V gene encodes CDR1 SGHVS and CDR2 FNYEAQ. The CDR3 runs to 15 residues. In nucleotides, the CDR3 is TGTGCCAGCAGGGGGGTGGTCGGCCGGCAAGAGACCCAGTACTTC. Its protein is CASRGVVGRQETQYF.

The genes are TRBV28 and TRBJ1-3, with D unclear. V was cut by 6 bases and J by 4 bases, with 16 bases left in between. Per the germline V gene, CDR1 is MDHEN and CDR2 is SYDVKM. CDR3 length: 15 residues. The CDR3 loop reads CASSLSPVTGNTIYF. The CDR3 nucleotides read TGTGCCAGCAGCCTCAGCCCGGTTACCGGAAACACCATATATTTT.

The rearrangement joins TRBV25-1 to TRBJ2-3; tentative D call: TRBD2 (6 bases). The CDR3 spans 11 residues. Germline CDR1 reads MGHDK; CDR2 reads SYGVNS. CDR3 amino acids: CATGETDTQYF. The CDR3 DNA is TGTGCTACGGGGGAAACAGATACGCAGTATTTT.

This chain links TRBV5-4 with TRBJ1-1; D not certain. Trimming took off 2 bases at V and 4 bases at J, with 18 bases between the two ends. In germline, CDR1 is SGHNT, CDR2 YYREEE (reference sequence). CDR3 length: 16 amino acids. The CDR3, as DNA: TGTGCCAGCAGCTTTTGGAATCAGAGGCGTCTCACTGAAGCTTTCTTT. Translation gives CASSFWNQRRLTEAFF.

The chain joins TRBV25-1 to TRBJ2-6, with D possibly being TRBD2 (6 bases). V was clipped by 0 bases and J by 0 bases, with 9 bases between them. Germline CDR1 and CDR2: MGHDK and SYGVNS. The CDR3 covers 17 residues. Here the CDR3 DNA reads TGTGCCAGCAGTGAATATGGGCGGGGCTCTGGGGCCAACGTCCTGACTTTC. Translation gives CASSEYGRGSGANVLTF.

The chain uses TRBV5-4 and TRBJ2-7, with 7 bases matching TRBD2. The V and J ends lost 2 bases and 6 bases, in that order; junction bases with no gene match: 5. This CDR3 is built from 13 residues. Germline V gene lookup returns CDR1 SGHNT and CDR2 YYREEE (reference sequence). The CDR3 DNA is TGTGCCAGCAGCTTCGGTGCTAGCGGCGAGCAGTACGTC. Translated, it gives CASSFGASGEQYV.

This chain uses TRBV7-9 with TRBJ2-7, with D possibly TRBD1 on 6 matching bases. The CDR3 covers 13 residues. V was pared by 0 bases and J by 5 bases, with 8 bases between. CDR1 is SEHNR and CDR2 is FQNEAQ in the germline V gene (reference sequence). The CDR3 reads CASSLAQGHEQYF. In DNA, the CDR3 is TGTGCCAGCAGCTTAGCACAGGGCCACGAGCAGTACTTC.

V gene TRBV6-5 combines with J gene TRBJ1-2, with a tentative D call TRBD1 (5 bases). The CDR3 length is 13 residues. Trimming pared 5 bases from V and 8 bases from J, leaving 15 bases between. Germline CDR1 reads MNHEY; CDR2 reads SVGAGI. The CDR3 here is CASSTGLVGGYTF. In DNA form, the CDR3 reads TGTGCCAGCAGTACAGGCCTGGTGGGGGGCTACACCTTC.

DNA of the CDR3: TGTGCCAGCAGCTTAGACAACTACGAGCAGTACTTC. It translates to CASSLDNYEQYF. The chain recombines TRBV5-4 with TRBJ2-7; D is uncertain. The germline gives CDR1 SGHNT, CDR2 YYREEE (reference sequence). V lost 2 bases to trimming and J lost 3 bases, with 6 bases between them. The CDR3 totals 12 residues.

The J gene is TRBJ2-1, the V gene TRBV9; D uncertain. V dropped 3 bases and J dropped 9 bases, with 10 bases sitting between them. The CDR3 spans 12 residues. Germline CDR1 reads SGDLS; CDR2 reads YYNGEE. The CDR3 DNA reads TGTGCCAGCAGCGGCCTCTGGTCTGAGCAGTTCTTC. Translating it yields CASSGLWSEQFF.

The table lists this clone with a few counts. The chain has TRBV6-1 and TRBJ1-5; 11 bases match TRBD1. The CDR3 runs to 15 residues. CDR1 and CDR2 from the germline V gene are MNHNS and SASEGT. J lost 3 bases, V lost 6 bases, and 4 bases had no gene match. CDR3: CASRTGQGVNQPQHF. The CDR3 region has the DNA TGTGCCAGCAGGACGGGACAGGGGGTCAATCAGCCCCAGCATTTT.

This clone was detected only a few times. The chain is built from TRBV2 and TRBJ1-4; 9 bases map to TRBD1. CDR1 is SNHLY, CDR2 FYNNEI, per germline. The junction had 10 bases not matched to a gene; V was cut back by 7 bases and J by 10 bases. This CDR3 comprises 14 residues. Written as DNA, the CDR3 is TGTGCCAGCACCCCGGACAGGGGTGTGGTAAAACTGTTTTTT. Encoded protein: CASTPDRGVVKLFF.

The chain employs TRBV7-9 and TRBJ1-1; D is ambiguous. Germline CDR1 reads SEHNR; CDR2 reads FQNEAQ (reference sequence). V lost 0 bases to trimming and J lost 1 base, with 3 bases between them. This CDR3 region has 13 residues. CDR3 bases: TGTGCCAGCAGCTTAGCTTGGAACACTGAAGCTTTCTTT. This translates into CASSLAWNTEAFF.

Only one count was recorded for this clone. The chain is built from TRBV2 and TRBJ2-7, with unresolved D. This CDR3 is built from 18 residues. V was clipped by 6 bases and J by 0 bases, with 24 bases between them. Germline-derived CDR1 and CDR2 are SNHLY and FYNNEI. The CDR3: CASSESNWVQSSSYEQYV. For the CDR3, the DNA is TGTGCCAGCAGCGAAAGTAATTGGGTACAGTCAAGCTCCTACGAGCAGTACGTC.

This sequence joins TRBV7-9 and TRBJ2-5; D is ambiguous. V was trimmed by 5 bases and J by 3 bases, leaving 16 bases between them. The CDR3 has 15 amino acids. Germline loops: CDR1 SEHNR, CDR2 FQNEAQ (reference sequence). CDR3 sequence (DNA): TGTGCCAGCAGCAAAGGGCAAAGCGCGGAAGAGACCCAGTACTTC. Translating it yields CASSKGQSAEETQYF. Variable domain in full (rest from reference TRBV7-9 and TRBJ2-5): DTGVSQNPRHKITKRGQNVTFRCDPISEHNRLYWYRQTLGQGPEFLTYFQNEAQLEKSRLLSDRFSAERPKGSFSTLEIQRTEQGDSAMYLCASSKGQSAEETQYFGPGTRLLVL.

The CDR3 nucleotides read TGTGCCAGCAGCTTGTATCTAGCGGGAGTCGGGATGAACATTCAGTACTTC. Translated, it gives CASSLYLAGVGMNIQYF. V usage is TRBV5-5 and J usage is TRBJ2-4; 10 bases fit TRBD2. The CDR3 runs to 17 residues. CDR1 and CDR2 from the germline V gene are SGHKS and YYEKEE (reference sequence). With V trimmed by 1 base and J by 7 bases, 11 bases remained unmatched.

In its sample, this clone is medium-sized. Other DNA sequences in the sample encode the same CDR3. The chain has TRBV19 and TRBJ1-1, with D unclear. This CDR3 has 13 amino acids. From germline, CDR1 is LNHDA and CDR2 SQIVND (reference sequence). V lost 2 bases and J 5 bases, leaving 9 bases between the germline ends. CDR3: CASSINSNTEAFF. The DNA of the CDR3 is TGTGCCAGTAGTATAAACAGCAATACTGAAGCTTTCTTT.

J is TRBJ1-2 and V is TRBV9, with D perhaps matching TRBD1 (6 bases). V was shortened by 4 bases and J by 4 bases, with 8 bases between the two germline ends. There are 12 residues in the CDR3. The germline V gene encodes CDR1 SGDLS and CDR2 YYNGEE. CDR3 region: CASSPGAYGYTF. The CDR3 DNA follows: TGTGCCAGCAGCCCAGGGGCCTATGGCTACACCTTC.

The V gene is TRBV11-3, the J gene TRBJ2-3, with D possibly called TRBD1 or TRBD2 (5 bases each). The CDR3 consists of 14 residues. CDR1 and CDR2 from the germline V gene are SGHNT and YENEEA. Between the trimmed V and J ends, which lost 4 bases and 2 bases, there was a span of 10 bases. CDR3 coding DNA: TGTGCCAGCAGCTGGGACGGGAACACAGATACGCAGTATTTT. Translating gives CASSWDGNTDTQYF.

The chain uses TRBV9 and TRBJ1-5; D ambiguous. CDR3 length: 14 residues. CDR1 and CDR2 (germline): SGDLS, YYNGEE. V was trimmed by 0 bases and J by 3 bases, leaving 7 bases between them. The CDR3, as DNA: TGTGCCAGCAGCGTAGGTGACACCAATCAGCCCCAGCATTTT. Translating gives CASSVGDTNQPQHF.

Concerning this clone: The junction shows a germline mismatch at one end, possibly a read error. The chain joins TRBV5-6 to TRBJ1-2; 7 bases map to TRBD1. The CDR3 covers 17 residues. Looked up from germline, CDR1 is SGHDT and CDR2 is YYEEEE. The CDR3 nucleotides are TGTGCCGGCAGCTTGCTTCATGCGACAGGGTTTTTTCTAGGCTACACCTTC. This sequence encodes CAGSLLHATGFFLGYTF.

The V call is TRBV21-1, the J call TRBJ1-5; TRBD1, the table's D call, was not compared with the DNA. TRBV21-1 is listed as a pseudogene. The CDR3 covers 17 residues. In nucleotides, the CDR3 is TGTGCCAGCAGCAAAGGGTCAGGCATCTCTAGCAATCAGCCCCAGCATTTT. It encodes CASSKGSGISSNQPQHF.

Sample share makes this clone medium-sized. The chain has TRBV11-3 and TRBJ2-7; TRBD2 is a possible D gene (6 bases). Deletions cut 5 bases from V and 1 base from J, with 9 bases between. Germline V gives CDR1 SGHNT, CDR2 YENEEA. This CDR3 has 13 amino acids. The DNA of the CDR3 is TGTGCCAGCAGCGTGACTAGTTCCTACGAGCAGTACTTC. Its protein product is CASSVTSSYEQYF.

The chain links TRBV6-1 to TRBJ2-7; TRBD1 matches at 7 bases. The V segment lost 6 bases and the J segment 5 bases; nucleotides outside the gene matches: 10. Germline CDR1 reads MNHNS; CDR2 reads SASEGT. CDR3 size: 14 residues. CDR3 in DNA: TGTGCCAGCAGCCCCGCCCCCGACAGGGACGAGCAGTACGTC. Translation gives CASSPAPDRDEQYV.